This T cell receptor (beta chain) was sequenced in a study of shared clonotypes between healthy human individuals. This CDR3 region has 17 residues. The trim removed 0 bases at V and 4 bases at J, leaving 6 bases unmatched. Germline V CDR1 and CDR2: MGHRA, YSYEKL. This clone was recorded only once. Sequenced by immunoSEQ multiplex PCR; TCRdb stores in-frame clones only, minus some. The top ten hold under 0.45% of the sample, which has a few million clones, 85% to 95% seen once. The genes are TRBV4-1 and TRBJ2-5; 12 bases fit TRBD1. The TCR was taken from a man in his late teens or twenties in good health. Some clones in this sample may be carry-over from other donors' samples. Sequencing input: naive CD4+ T cells from PBMCs. Subset in this sample: CD45RA+ positively selected. The CDR3 sequence is CASSQDHGTGGGETQYF. The CDR3, as DNA: TGCGCCAGCAGCCAAGATCATGGGACAGGGGGCGGAGAGACCCAGTACTTC.